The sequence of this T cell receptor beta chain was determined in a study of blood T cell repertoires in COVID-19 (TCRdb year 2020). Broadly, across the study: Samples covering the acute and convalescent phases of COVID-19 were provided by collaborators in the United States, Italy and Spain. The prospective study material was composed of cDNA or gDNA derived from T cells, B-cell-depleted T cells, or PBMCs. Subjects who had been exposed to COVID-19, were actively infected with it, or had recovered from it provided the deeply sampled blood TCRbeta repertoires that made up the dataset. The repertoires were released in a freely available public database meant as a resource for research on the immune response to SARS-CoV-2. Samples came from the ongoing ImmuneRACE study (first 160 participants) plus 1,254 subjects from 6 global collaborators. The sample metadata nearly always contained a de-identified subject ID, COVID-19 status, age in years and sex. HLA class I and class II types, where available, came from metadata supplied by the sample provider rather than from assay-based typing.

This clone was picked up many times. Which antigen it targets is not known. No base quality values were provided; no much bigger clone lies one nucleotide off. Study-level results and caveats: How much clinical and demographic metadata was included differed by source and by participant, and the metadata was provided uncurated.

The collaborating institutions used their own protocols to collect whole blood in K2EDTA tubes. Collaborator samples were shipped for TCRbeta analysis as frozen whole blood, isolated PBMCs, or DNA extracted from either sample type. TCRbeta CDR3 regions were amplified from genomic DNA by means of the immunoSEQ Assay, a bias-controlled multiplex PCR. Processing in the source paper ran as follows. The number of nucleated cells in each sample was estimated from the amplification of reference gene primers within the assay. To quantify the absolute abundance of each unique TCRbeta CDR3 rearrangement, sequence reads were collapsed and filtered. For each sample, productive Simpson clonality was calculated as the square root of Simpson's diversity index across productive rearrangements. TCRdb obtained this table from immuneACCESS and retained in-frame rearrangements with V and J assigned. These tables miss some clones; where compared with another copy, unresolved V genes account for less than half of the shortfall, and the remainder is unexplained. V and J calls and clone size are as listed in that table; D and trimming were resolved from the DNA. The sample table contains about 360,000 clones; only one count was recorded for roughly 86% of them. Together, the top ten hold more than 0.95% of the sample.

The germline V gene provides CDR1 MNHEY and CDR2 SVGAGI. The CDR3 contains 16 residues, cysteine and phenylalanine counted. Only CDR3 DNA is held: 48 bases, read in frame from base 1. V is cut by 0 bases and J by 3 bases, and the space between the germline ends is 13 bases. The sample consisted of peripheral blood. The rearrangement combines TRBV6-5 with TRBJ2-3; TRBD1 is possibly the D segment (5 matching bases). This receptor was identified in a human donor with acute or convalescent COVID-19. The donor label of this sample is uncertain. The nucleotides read TGTGCCAGCAGTTACTCGAGTGTTTCAGGGACAGATACGCAGTATTTT. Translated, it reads CASSYSSVSGTDTQYF.